Listed below are T cell receptor beta chains from one sample, sequenced in a study of T cell responses to AZD1222 COVID-19 vaccine. The table came from immunoSEQ multiplex PCR; TCRdb's copy has only in-frame clones and leaves some out. The sample carries approximately 150,000 clones, about nine tenths recorded once. The input for sequencing was peripheral blood, taken on day 0 of AZD1222 vaccination. The source of these receptors is an adult in good health. Each CDR3 is given with its conserved first and last residue. D genes are given only for firm matches. The size entry is marked missing in some rows and otherwise reads once, few, many or a size class.

cdr3_aa	cdr3_nt	d_call	j_call	clone_size	v_call
CATRGPANTGELFF	TGTGCCACCAGGGGTCCAGCGAACACCGGGGAGCTGTTTTTT	-	TRBJ2-2	-	TRBV19
CASSQRSPGTEAFF	TGTGCCAGCAGCCAGAGGTCGCCGGGGACTGAAGCTTTCTTT	-	TRBJ1-1	-	TRBV14
CASSLNTGAGNYGYTF	TGTGCCAGCAGCTTAAATACGGGGGCAGGAAACTATGGCTACACCTTC	-	TRBJ1-2	-	TRBV7-2
CASAGPGAFF	TGTGCCAGTGCGGGCCCTGGAGCTTTCTTT	-	TRBJ1-1	-	TRBV3-1/TRBV3-2
CASSLGERSPHGYTF	TGTGCCAGCAGCCTAGGCGAAAGGAGCCCCCACGGCTACACCTTC	-	TRBJ1-2	-	TRBV7-9
CASKAAKNIQYF	TGTGCCAGCAAAGCAGCCAAAAACATTCAGTACTTC	-	TRBJ2-4	-	TRBV2
CASSLVAGGPYEQYF	TGTGCCAGCAGCTTGGTAGCGGGAGGGCCCTACGAGCAGTACTTC	TRBD2	TRBJ2-7	-	TRBV5-4
CASTYREFDLEKLFF	TGTGCCAGTACTTATCGGGAATTCGACCTTGAAAAACTGTTTTTT	-	TRBJ1-4	-	TRBV19
CASSLADGYQPQHF	TGTGCCAGCAGCTTAGCGGACGGATATCAGCCCCAGCATTTT	-	TRBJ1-5	-	TRBV7-2
CASSYAPSGRDNEQFF	TGTGCCAGCAGCTACGCCCCCAGCGGAAGAGACAATGAGCAGTTCTTC	-	TRBJ2-1	-	TRBV7-3
CASGFGDRVKAFF	TGTGCTAGTGGTTTCGGAGACAGGGTTAAAGCTTTCTTT	TRBD1	TRBJ1-1	-	TRBV12-5
CASSLREGYTEAFF	TGTGCCAGCAGCTTAAGAGAAGGGTACACTGAAGCTTTCTTT	-	TRBJ1-1	-	TRBV21-1
CASSSLSGTGAGELFF	TGTGCCAGCTCCTCATTATCCGGGACAGGGGCCGGGGAGCTGTTTTTT	TRBD1	TRBJ2-2	-	TRBV11-2
CASSFLDRLYEQYF	TGCGCCAGCAGCTTTTTGGACAGGCTGTACGAGCAGTACTTC	TRBD1	TRBJ2-7	-	TRBV5-1
CASSLSQYTEAFF	TGTGCCAGCAGCTTATCCCAGTACACTGAAGCTTTCTTT	-	TRBJ1-1	-	TRBV11-3
CAISEWGGDSNQPQHF	TGTGCCATCAGTGAGTGGGGTGGGGATAGCAATCAGCCCCAGCATTTT	-	TRBJ1-5	-	TRBV10-3
CASSEETGDNSPLHF	TGCGCCAGCAGTGAAGAGACAGGCGATAATTCACCCCTCCACTTT	-	TRBJ1-6	-	TRBV10-2
CAWAPLAGWNEQFF	TGTGCCTGGGCCCCACTAGCGGGCTGGAATGAGCAGTTCTTC	TRBD2	TRBJ2-1	-	TRBV30
CASSVADTQYF	TGTGCCAGTAGCGTAGCGGATACGCAGTATTTT	-	TRBJ2-3	-	TRBV19
CASSYPHSNQPQHF	TGTGCCAGCAGTTATCCACATAGCAATCAGCCCCAGCATTTT	-	TRBJ1-5	-	TRBV6-2/TRBV6-3
CASSFPGHIVYTF	TGTGCCAGCAGCTTTCCGGGACATATAGTATACACCTTC	-	TRBJ1-2	-	TRBV5-6
CASSLDSYGYTF	TGTGCCAGCAGCTTAGATAGCTATGGCTACACCTTC	-	TRBJ1-2	-	TRBV7-2
CASSYAGPNTEAFF	TGTGCCAGCAGTTACGCAGGGCCGAACACTGAAGCTTTCTTT	-	TRBJ1-1	few	TRBV6-2/TRBV6-3
CASSLEGGADSPLHF	TGCGCCAGCAGCTTAGAGGGGGGGGCTGATTCACCCCTCCACTTT	-	TRBJ1-6	-	TRBV5-1
CASRPDRRYGYTF	TGTGCCAGCAGACCCGACAGGAGGTATGGCTACACCTTC	-	TRBJ1-2	-	TRBV27
CASNWGMGVEETQYF	TGTGCCAGCAATTGGGGTATGGGTGTGGAAGAGACCCAGTACTTC	-	TRBJ2-5	-	TRBV7-9
CASSLPGNPYEQYF	TGTGCCAGCAGCTTGCCAGGGAATCCCTACGAGCAGTACTTC	-	TRBJ2-7	-	TRBV5-5
CASSPGPVYEQYF	TGTGCCAGCAGTCCCGGACCGGTCTACGAGCAGTACTTC	-	TRBJ2-7	-	TRBV12-3/TRBV12-4
CASSSTLNTGELFF	TGTGCCAGTAGTAGCACACTGAACACCGGGGAGCTGTTTTTT	-	TRBJ2-2	-	TRBV19
CASTSGGGVATGELFF	TGTGCCAGCACCTCCGGAGGAGGGGTGGCCACCGGGGAGCTGTTTTTT	-	TRBJ2-2	-	TRBV5-4
CASSLDLTGTANSYEQYF	TGTGCCAGCAGCTTAGACTTAACCGGGACAGCTAACTCCTACGAGCAGTACTTC	TRBD1	TRBJ2-7	-	TRBV13
CASSLSSGGYNEQFF	TGTGCCAGCAGCTTGAGTAGCGGGGGTTACAATGAGCAGTTCTTC	TRBD2	TRBJ2-1	-	TRBV5-5
CASSPPTGGSAKNIQYF	TGTGCCAGCTCACCACCGACAGGGGGCTCGGCCAAAAACATTCAGTACTTC	TRBD1	TRBJ2-4	-	TRBV18
CASSLEASNSYEQYF	TGTGCCAGCAGCTTAGAGGCTAGTAACTCCTACGAGCAGTACTTC	-	TRBJ2-7	-	TRBV7-2
CASSPGQGRSGNTIYF	TGTGCCAGCTCGCCGGGACAGGGAAGATCTGGAAACACCATATATTTT	TRBD1	TRBJ1-3	-	TRBV18
CASGSRQGPEQYF	TGTGCCAGCGGATCGAGGCAGGGCCCCGAGCAGTACTTC	-	TRBJ2-7	-	TRBV28
CASSEGLSNNEQFF	TGCGCCAGCAGCGAGGGACTCTCAAACAATGAGCAGTTCTTC	-	TRBJ2-1	-	TRBV5-1
CASSSQGGIGLFF	TGTGCCAGCAGTTCGCAGGGGGGGATTGGGTTATTCTTC	-	TRBJ2-1	-	TRBV2
CASSLSGQGGTEAFF	TGCGCCAGCAGCTTGTCTGGACAGGGTGGGACTGAAGCTTTCTTT	TRBD1	TRBJ1-1	-	TRBV5-1
CASSLTGGRQPQHF	TGTGCCAGCAGTCTGACAGGGGGGAGACAGCCCCAGCATTTT	TRBD1	TRBJ1-5	-	TRBV28
CASSQDLGRLYGYTF	TGCGCCAGCAGCCAAGATCTGGGCAGGCTCTATGGCTACACCTTC	-	TRBJ1-2	once	TRBV4-3
CACSRDRGNYGYTF	TGTGCCTGTAGTCGGGACAGGGGAAACTATGGCTACACCTTC	TRBD1	TRBJ1-2	-	TRBV30
CASRTTSAGNQPQHF	TGTGCCAGTAGGACCACCTCCGCCGGCAATCAGCCCCAGCATTTT	-	TRBJ1-5	once	TRBV19
CASSVGGRLNQPQHF	TGTGCCAGCAGTGTGGGGGGCCGCCTTAATCAGCCCCAGCATTTT	-	TRBJ1-5	-	TRBV5-6
CASSVGDTQYF	TGTGCCAGCAGCGTGGGAGATACGCAGTATTTT	-	TRBJ2-3	-	TRBV9
CASSSDGTYTDTQYF	TGTGCCAGCAGCTCAGACGGGACTTACACAGATACGCAGTATTTT	-	TRBJ2-3	-	TRBV7-9
CASSLGGQGTNYGYTF	TGTGCCAGCAGCTTAGGAGGACAGGGGACCAACTATGGCTACACCTTC	TRBD1	TRBJ1-2	-	TRBV11-2
CASSSSGTGELFF	TGTGCCAGCAGTTCGTCGGGGACCGGGGAGCTGTTTTTT	-	TRBJ2-2	few	TRBV6-4
CASSSSPNTGELFF	TGTGCCAGCAGTTCATCACCAAACACCGGGGAGCTGTTTTTT	-	TRBJ2-2	-	TRBV28
CSVDYSTDTQYF	TGCAGCGTTGATTACAGCACAGATACGCAGTATTTT	-	TRBJ2-3	-	TRBV29-1
CASNPPGQNTEAFF	TGTGCCAGCAACCCTCCGGGACAGAACACTGAAGCTTTCTTT	-	TRBJ1-1	-	TRBV28
CASSESMVGDYEKLFF	TGTGCCAGCAGTGAGTCCATGGTGGGGGATTATGAAAAACTGTTTTTT	-	TRBJ1-4	-	TRBV6-1
CASSLGGRLGQGGREQYF	TGTGCCAGCAGCTTGGGAGGTAGGCTAGGACAGGGAGGGCGCGAGCAGTACTTC	-	TRBJ2-7	once	TRBV5-4